Shown below are 32 T cell receptor beta chains from a single sample sequenced in a study of human T cells and chemical hapten exposure. Sample time point: patch test 1, 2 weeks after DPC sensitization. The treatment was: therapeutic diphenylcyclopropenone sensitization with weekly scalp DPC. TCRdb reprocessed the RACE reads via MiXCR and lists one record per CDR3 protein. In the table there are around 120,000 distinct CDR3 sequences, roughly 15% of which are singletons. The sample consisted of whole blood, taken in connection with sensitization to the hapten diphenylcyclopropenone (DPC). These receptors originate from a man aged 18 to 35 with alopecia areata. Some clones in this sample may be carry-over from other donors' samples.

This clonotype was seen at least ten times. V usage is TRBV12-3 or TRBV12-4 and J usage is TRBJ1-5; 8 nucleotides line up with TRBD1. The CDR3 spans 15 residues. V lost 1 base and J lost 7; bases outside the gene matches: 6. In DNA form, the CDR3 reads TGTGCCAGCAGTTTAGGGTACAGGGGGGACCAGCCCCAGCATTTT. Its translation is CASSLGYRGDQPQHF.

This clonotype was observed a few times. Here the CDR3 DNA reads TGTGCCAGCAGCGAGGTTTCCTACGAGCAGTACGTC. Translated: CASSEVSYEQYV. The J gene is TRBJ2-7, the V gene TRBV7-9; D remains ambiguous. Trimming cost V 5 bases and J 1 base, with 6 bases left between them. CDR3 length equals 12 residues. The germline V gene has CDR1 SEHNR and CDR2 FQNEAQ (reference sequence).

This clonotype came up many times. Compared with germline, one end of the junction differs, possibly owing to a read error. The chain recombines TRBV5-1 with TRBJ2-5; D remains ambiguous. The V gene's germline CDR1 is SGHRS and CDR2 YFSETQ. The CDR3 consists of 11 residues. The CDR3 coding sequence is TGTGCCAGCAGCTTAGAAGAGACCCAGTACTTC. This gives the protein CASSLEETQYF.

This clonotype was picked up many times. CDR3 region: CASSPAPGMNTQYF. CDR3 nucleotides: TGTGCCAGCAGTCCAGCGCCAGGGATGAATACGCAGTATTTT. The chain recombines TRBV28 with TRBJ2-3; maybe TRBD1 (5 bases). The CDR3 runs 14 residues. V shed 5 bases and J shed 7 bases, with 16 bases lying between them. Germline V gives CDR1 MDHEN, CDR2 SYDVKM.

In its sample, this clonotype was seen a few times. The chain recombines TRBV12-3 or TRBV12-4 with TRBJ2-5; 9 bases agree with TRBD1. Trimming cost V 3 bases and J 7 bases; bases outside gene matches: 9. CDR3 length equals 15 residues. CDR3 DNA: TGTGCCAGCAGTTTTACCGGGACAGGGTCAGGGACCCAGTACTTC. Translated: CASSFTGTGSGTQYF.

This sequence joins TRBV5-1 and TRBJ2-7, with D possibly TRBD1 on 6 matching bases. V gave up 2 bases and J gave up 0 bases, with 9 bases separating them. CDR3 length: 14 amino acids. Germline CDR1 SGHRS, CDR2 YFSETQ. CDR3 protein: CASSFRGASYEQYV. CDR3 bases: TGCGCCAGCAGCTTCAGGGGTGCCTCCTACGAGCAGTACGTC.

This clonotype was detected only a few times. V gene TRBV9 combines with J gene TRBJ2-7; weak D call: TRBD2 (6 bases). From germline, CDR1 is SGDLS and CDR2 YYNGEE. V was shortened by 0 bases and J by 5 bases, with 15 bases between the two germline ends. The CDR3 is 15 residues long. CDR3 amino acids: CASSVGLGEVHEQYF. CDR3 in DNA: TGTGCCAGCAGCGTAGGTCTAGGGGAGGTCCACGAGCAGTACTTC.

V is TRBV4-2 and J is TRBJ2-6, with D possibly matching TRBD1 (5 bases). Deletions cut 4 bases from V and 0 bases from J, with 16 bases between. Germline V CDR1 and CDR2: LGHNA, YNFKEQ. This CDR3 spans 18 amino acids. The CDR3 sequence is CASSPPEQGSSGANVLTF. Written as DNA, the CDR3 is TGTGCCAGCAGCCCCCCCGAGCAGGGAAGCTCTGGGGCCAACGTCCTGACTTTC.

This clonotype was detected a few times. The CDR3 loop is CASSQEGRAYGYTF. The CDR3 nucleotides are TGCGCCAGCAGCCAAGAAGGCAGGGCCTATGGCTACACCTTC. The chain carries TRBV4-3 and TRBJ1-2, with D maybe TRBD1 (5 bases). CDR1 and CDR2 from the germline V gene are LGHNA and YSLEER. The CDR3 loop spans 14 amino acids. V was pared by 0 bases and J by 4 bases, with 9 bases between.

This clonotype was seen many times. The chain recombines TRBV3-1 with TRBJ2-7; D is perhaps TRBD1 (6 bases). The CDR3 runs to 16 residues. Trimming pared 0 bases from V and 3 bases from J, leaving 15 bases between. Germline loops: CDR1 LGHDT, CDR2 YNNKEL (reference sequence). The CDR3 DNA follows: TGTGCCAGCAGCCAAGATTCGGTGCAGGGGATCTACGAGCAGTACTTC. Residues: CASSQDSVQGIYEQYF.

In its sample, this clonotype was seen many times. V gene TRBV7-9 combines with J gene TRBJ1-1; TRBD1 matches 7 bases. The germline V gene has CDR1 SEHNR and CDR2 FQNEAQ (reference sequence). The CDR3 is 15 residues long. Losses at the gene ends were 6 bases for V and 0 bases for J; bases not matched to a gene: 7. CDR3 DNA: TGTGCCAGCAGTGACGGACAGGTCCTGAACACTGAAGCTTTCTTT. Protein product: CASSDGQVLNTEAFF.

The chain recombines TRBV5-1 with TRBJ2-7; TRBD1 or TRBD2 may be the D gene (5 bases each). Deletions cut 4 bases from V and 2 bases from J, with 13 bases between. The CDR3 consists of 14 residues. The germline V gene encodes CDR1 SGHRS and CDR2 YFSETQ. CDR3: CASSSRDGAYEQYF. The CDR3 nucleotides are TGCGCCAGCAGCAGCCGGGACGGAGCCTACGAGCAGTACTTC.

V gene TRBV6-2 or TRBV6-3 combines with J gene TRBJ1-5, with a possible D match to TRBD1 (6 bases). Germline V gene lookup returns CDR1 MNHEY and CDR2 SVGEGT. The CDR3 runs 15 residues. Trimming removed 4 bases at V and 3 bases at J, with 13 bases between. CDR3 DNA sequence: TGTGCCAGCAGTTTGCTACAGGGAATCAATCAGCCCCAGCATTTT. It is translated as CASSLLQGINQPQHF.

This clonotype was picked up many times. The chain links TRBV5-1 to TRBJ2-1; D unresolved. V lost 2 bases and J 5 bases, leaving 8 bases between the germline ends. The germline V gene encodes CDR1 SGHRS and CDR2 YFSETQ. There are 13 residues in the CDR3. DNA of the CDR3: TGCGCCAGCAGCTTCACACGGGACAATGAGCAGTTCTTC. Amino acids: CASSFTRDNEQFF.

This clonotype has only a few counts. This chain links TRBV12-3 or TRBV12-4 with TRBJ1-4; maybe TRBD1 (5 bases). The CDR3 has 14 residues. V lost 6 bases and J lost 3, with 11 bases in between. CDR3 loop: CASSRRQPNEKLFF. The CDR3 nucleotides are TGTGCCAGCAGCCGACGACAGCCTAATGAAAAACTGTTTTTT.

This clonotype showed up just once. The chain joins TRBV13 to TRBJ1-3; D not resolved. This CDR3 region has 12 residues. Germline V gives CDR1 PRHDT, CDR2 FYEKMQ (reference sequence). V lost 5 bases and J lost 0, with 2 bases in between. Here the CDR3 reads CASSPSGNTIYF. Here the CDR3 DNA reads TGTGCCAGCAGCCCCTCTGGAAACACCATATATTTT.

V gene TRBV14 combines with J gene TRBJ2-1; no clear D. The CDR3 is made up of 17 amino acids. Germline values: CDR1 SGHDN, CDR2 FVKESK. Trimming pared 0 bases from V and 2 bases from J, leaving 14 bases between. The CDR3 region is CASSQDQWSSTYNEQFF. CDR3 bases: TGTGCCAGCAGCCAAGATCAATGGTCCAGTACCTACAATGAGCAGTTCTTC.

The chain employs TRBV6-2 or TRBV6-3 and TRBJ1-1; D uncertain. This CDR3 spans 12 amino acids. Trimming pared 6 bases from V and 1 base from J, leaving 6 bases between. CDR1 MNHEY and CDR2 SVGEGT come from the germline V gene. In DNA form, the CDR3 reads TGTGCCAGCAGGGAGTCGAACACTGAAGCTTTCTTT. It encodes CASRESNTEAFF.

This chain joins TRBV7-9 and TRBJ1-2, with 8 bases matching TRBD1. The CDR3 length is 13 residues. The V gene end was trimmed by 4 bases and the J gene end by 5 bases; junction bases not matched to a gene: 3. CDR1 SEHNR and CDR2 FQNEAQ come from the germline V gene (reference sequence). The CDR3 loop reads CASSSGGTYGYTF. CDR3 nucleotide sequence: TGTGCCAGCAGCTCAGGGGGCACATATGGCTACACCTTC.

This clonotype showed up many times. The chain recombines TRBV4-1 with TRBJ2-2, with D possibly being TRBD1 (6 bases). This CDR3 contains 15 residues. Germline V gives CDR1 MGHRA, CDR2 YSYEKL. Trimming took 2 bases from V and 1 from J, leaving 8 bases between them. CDR3 coding DNA: TGCGCCAGCAGCCAAAAGGGACAGAACACCGGGGAGCTGTTTTTT. Protein product: CASSQKGQNTGELFF.

This rearrangement joins TRBV10-3 to TRBJ2-5, with 7 bases aligning to TRBD2. Unmatched junction bases numbered 5, after V lost 3 bases and J lost 1 base. CDR3 length equals 15 residues. Germline assignment: CDR1 ENHRY and CDR2 SYGVKD. CDR3 loop: CAISDPGRLQETQYF. The CDR3 DNA reads TGTGCCATCAGTGACCCCGGGAGGCTCCAAGAGACCCAGTACTTC.

The chain recombines TRBV7-6 with TRBJ1-5; D gene uncertain. The germline CDR1 and CDR2 sequences are SGHVS and FNYEAQ. V was cut by 3 bases and J by 5 bases, with 11 bases left in between. This CDR3 region has 14 residues. CDR3 amino acids: CASSLNMAHQPQHF. DNA for the CDR3: TGTGCCAGCAGCTTGAACATGGCGCATCAGCCCCAGCATTTT.

V is TRBV20-1 and J is TRBJ1-4, with D unresolved. The CDR3 totals 13 residues. V was clipped by 6 bases and J by 8 bases, with 16 bases between them. Germline lookup yields CDR1 DFQATT and CDR2 SNEGSKA (reference sequence). CDR3 bases: TGCAGTGCCCGAACAGCTTCCAGCGAAAAACTGTTTTTT. It codes for CSARTASSEKLFF.

The rearrangement links TRBV28 to TRBJ2-5; no clear D gene. The V gene's germline CDR1 is MDHEN and CDR2 SYDVKM. The length of the CDR3 is 10 residues. V was shortened by 10 bases and J by 4 bases, with 7 bases between the two germline ends. Here the CDR3 reads CATSRETQYF. The CDR3, as DNA: TGTGCCACCTCTAGAGAGACCCAGTACTTC.

There are many counts of this clonotype. The rearrangement links TRBV4-1 to TRBJ1-5, with D unclear. The CDR3 is 14 amino acids. With 4 bases removed from V and 7 bases from J, the gap between germline ends came to 14 bases. Germline-derived CDR1 and CDR2 are MGHRA and YSYEKL. This CDR3 is CASSLQGKRQPQHF. DNA for the CDR3: TGCGCCAGCAGCCTACAAGGCAAGAGGCAGCCCCAGCATTTT.

This clonotype was recorded only once. The V and J genes are TRBV12-3 or TRBV12-4 and TRBJ2-2; tentatively, D is TRBD2 (6 bases). The length of the CDR3 is 16 residues. Trimming pared 5 bases from V and 6 bases from J, leaving 19 bases between. The CDR3: CASSPAGRLTPGELFF. For the CDR3, the DNA is TGTGCCAGCAGTCCGGCGGGGCGTCTGACTCCCGGGGAGCTGTTTTTT.

This clonotype was seen many times. CDR3 sequence: CSARDGASGARQPQHF. The CDR3 DNA reads TGCAGTGCTAGAGATGGGGCATCGGGGGCACGGCAGCCCCAGCATTTT. The V gene is TRBV20-1, the J gene TRBJ1-5; maybe TRBD1 (6 bases). Germline V gives CDR1 DFQATT, CDR2 SNEGSKA (reference sequence). The CDR3 length is 16 residues. V was pared by 0 bases and J by 7 bases, with 19 bases between.

Here the CDR3 reads CTIYELAGGTEQFF. Written as DNA, the CDR3 is TGCACCATTTACGAGCTAGCGGGGGGAACAGAGCAGTTCTTC. The genes are TRBV29-1 and TRBJ2-1; 11 bases agree with TRBD2. The CDR3 is made up of 14 amino acids. Germline V gives CDR1 SQVTM, CDR2 ANQGSEA.

The rearrangement links TRBV7-7 to TRBJ2-4, with 9 bases aligning to TRBD1. V shed 1 base and J 5 bases; nucleotides not matched to a gene: 18. CDR3 length: 20 amino acids. Germline-derived CDR1 and CDR2 are SSHAT and FNYEAQ (reference sequence). CDR3 residues: CASSLVERDREEAKENIQYF. For the CDR3, the DNA is TGTGCCAGCAGCTTAGTGGAGAGGGACAGGGAGGAGGCCAAGGAAAACATTCAGTACTTC. The full variable domain, completed using reference TRBV7-7 and TRBJ2-4, is GAGVSQSPRYKVTKRGQDVTLRCDPISSHATLYWYQQALGQGPEFLTYFNYEAQPDKSGLPSDRFSAERPEGSISTLTIQRTEQRDSAMYRCASSLVERDREEAKENIQYFGAGTRLSVL.

The chain uses TRBV9 and TRBJ2-1; D remains ambiguous. Germline V gene lookup returns CDR1 SGDLS and CDR2 YYNGEE. CDR3 length equals 13 residues. Between the trimmed V and J ends, which lost 4 bases and 8 bases, there was a span of 13 bases. In DNA, the CDR3 is TGTGCCAGCAGCCCCCGATTAATTGATGAGCAGTTCTTC. Translating it yields CASSPRLIDEQFF.

This clonotype showed up many times. The chain is built from TRBV6-5 and TRBJ1-2; no clear D. V lost 8 bases and J 3 bases, leaving 7 bases between the germline ends. Germline CDR1 and CDR2: MNHEY and SVGAGI. This CDR3 is built from 11 residues. For the CDR3, the DNA is TGTGCCAGCGGCAGAGACTATGGCTACACCTTC. Its protein is CASGRDYGYTF.

A few counts support this clonotype. The V and J genes are TRBV12-3 or TRBV12-4 and TRBJ1-1; D is possibly TRBD1 (5 bases). This CDR3 has 14 residues. V was clipped by 3 bases and J by 0 bases, with 8 bases between them. The CDR3 loop is CASSFDRLNTEAFF. CDR3 DNA: TGTGCCAGCAGTTTCGACAGATTGAACACTGAAGCTTTCTTT.